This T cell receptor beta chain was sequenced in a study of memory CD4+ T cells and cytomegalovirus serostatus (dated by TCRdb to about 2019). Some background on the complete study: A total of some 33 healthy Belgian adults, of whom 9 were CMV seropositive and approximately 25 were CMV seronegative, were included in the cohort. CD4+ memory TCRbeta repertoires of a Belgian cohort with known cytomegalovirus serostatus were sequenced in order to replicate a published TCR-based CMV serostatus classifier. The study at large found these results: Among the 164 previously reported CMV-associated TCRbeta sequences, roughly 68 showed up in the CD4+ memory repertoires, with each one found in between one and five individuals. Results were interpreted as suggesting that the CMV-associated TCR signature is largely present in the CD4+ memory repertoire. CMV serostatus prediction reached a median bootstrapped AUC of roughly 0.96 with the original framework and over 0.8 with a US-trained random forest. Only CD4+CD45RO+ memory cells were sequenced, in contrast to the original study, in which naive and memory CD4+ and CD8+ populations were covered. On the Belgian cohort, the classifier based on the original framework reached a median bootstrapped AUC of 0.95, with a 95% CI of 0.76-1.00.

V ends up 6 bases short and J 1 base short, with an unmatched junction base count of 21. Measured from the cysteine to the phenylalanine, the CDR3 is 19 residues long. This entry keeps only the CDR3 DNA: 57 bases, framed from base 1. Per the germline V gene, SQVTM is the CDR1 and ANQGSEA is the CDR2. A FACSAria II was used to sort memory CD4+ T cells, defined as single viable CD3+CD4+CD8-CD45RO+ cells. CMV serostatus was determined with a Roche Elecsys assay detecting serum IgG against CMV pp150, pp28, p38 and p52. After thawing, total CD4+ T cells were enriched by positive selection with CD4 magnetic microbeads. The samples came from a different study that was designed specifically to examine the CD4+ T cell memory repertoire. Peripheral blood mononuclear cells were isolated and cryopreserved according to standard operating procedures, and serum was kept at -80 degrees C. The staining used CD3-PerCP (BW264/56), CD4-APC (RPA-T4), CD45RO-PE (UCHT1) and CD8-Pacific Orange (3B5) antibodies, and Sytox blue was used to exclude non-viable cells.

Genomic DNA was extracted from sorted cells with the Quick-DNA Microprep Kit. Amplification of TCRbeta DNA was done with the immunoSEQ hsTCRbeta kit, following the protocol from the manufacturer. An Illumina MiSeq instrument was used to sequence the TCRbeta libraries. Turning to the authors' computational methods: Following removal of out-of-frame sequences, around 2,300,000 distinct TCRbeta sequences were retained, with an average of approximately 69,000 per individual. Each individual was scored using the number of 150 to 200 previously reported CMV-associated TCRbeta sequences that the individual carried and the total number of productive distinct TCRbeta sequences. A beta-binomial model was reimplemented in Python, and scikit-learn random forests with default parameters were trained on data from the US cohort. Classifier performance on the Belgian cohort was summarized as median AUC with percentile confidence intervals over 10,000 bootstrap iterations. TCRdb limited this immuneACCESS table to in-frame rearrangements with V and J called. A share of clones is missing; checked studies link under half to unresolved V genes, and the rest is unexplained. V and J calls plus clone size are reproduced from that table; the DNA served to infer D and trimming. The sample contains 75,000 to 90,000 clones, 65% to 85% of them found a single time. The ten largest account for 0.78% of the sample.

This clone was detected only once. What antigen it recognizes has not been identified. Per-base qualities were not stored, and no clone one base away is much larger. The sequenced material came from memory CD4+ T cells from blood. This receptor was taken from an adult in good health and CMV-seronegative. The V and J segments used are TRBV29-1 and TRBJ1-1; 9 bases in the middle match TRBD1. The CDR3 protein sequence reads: CSVKSTGGGVGIGNTEAFF. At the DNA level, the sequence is TGCAGCGTCAAGTCCACAGGGGGCGGTGTCGGGATTGGGAACACTGAAGCTTTCTTT. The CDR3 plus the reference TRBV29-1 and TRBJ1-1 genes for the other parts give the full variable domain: SAVISQKPSRDICQRGTSLTIQCQVDSQVTMMFWYRQQPGQSLTLIATANQGSEATYESGFVIDKFPISRPNLTFSTLTVSNMSPEDSSIYLCSVKSTGGGVGIGNTEAFFGQGTRLTVV.